Below are 30 T cell receptor beta chains sequenced from a single sample in a study of cytomegalovirus exposure and HLA in healthy donors. Both 60 Vbeta primers and 13 Jbeta primers went into the PCR. The method was immunoSEQ multiplex PCR; TCRdb's version includes in-frame clones alone and lacks a portion of them. The repertoire consists of 100,000 or so clones, with around 70% occurring once and the leading ten covering about a tenth. The specimen sequenced was PBMCs. These receptors were collected from a man between 35 and 55 years old in good health and CMV-seropositive.

This chain uses TRBV12-5 with TRBJ2-2; 12 bases map to TRBD1. V shed 7 bases, J shed 5 bases, and the junction held 8 bases outside the gene matches. The CDR3 is 16 residues long. Per germline, CDR1 LGHNT and CDR2 FRNRAP. DNA of the CDR3: TGTGCTAGTGCCCTCGGGACAGGGGGCGGGACCGGGGAGCTGTTTTTT. Protein product: CASALGTGGGTGELFF.

The chain is built from TRBV9 and TRBJ2-1, with 10 nucleotides matching TRBD2. J lost 2 bases, V lost 2 bases, and 1 base had no gene match. From germline, CDR1 is SGDLS and CDR2 YYNGEE. This CDR3 region has 15 residues. The CDR3 bases are TGTGCCAGCAGCGTTAGCGGGGGGACCTACAATGAGCAGTTCTTC. It specifies CASSVSGGTYNEQFF.

This clone showed up just once. The chain is built from TRBV5-1 and TRBJ1-1, with 7 bases identical to TRBD1. Germline-derived CDR1 and CDR2 are SGHRS and YFSETQ. With 3 bases clipped from V and 3 bases from J, the junction kept 5 bases outside the gene matches. This CDR3 region has 14 residues. CDR3 nucleotide sequence: TGCGCCAGCAGCTCAGGGGGTTCCGACACTGAAGCTTTCTTT. Amino acids: CASSSGGSDTEAFF.

The rearrangement joins TRBV27 to TRBJ1-1; possibly TRBD1 for D (6 bases). In germline, CDR1 is MNHEY, CDR2 SMNVEV (reference sequence). CDR3 length equals 14 residues. Trimming removed 1 base from V and 7 bases from J, with 13 bases in between. CDR3 amino acids: CASSLYRDTREAFF. CDR3 DNA: TGTGCCAGCAGTTTATACCGGGACACCCGTGAAGCTTTCTTT.

The chain joins TRBV5-1 to TRBJ2-1; 11 bases align to TRBD1. The V segment lost 7 bases and the J segment 3 bases; nucleotides outside the gene matches: 6. Germline lookup yields CDR1 SGHRS and CDR2 YFSETQ. The CDR3 runs to 15 residues. CDR3 amino acids: CASRLGTGGYNEQFF. Written as DNA, the CDR3 is TGCGCCAGCCGTCTCGGGACAGGGGGCTACAATGAGCAGTTCTTC.

This rearrangement joins TRBV11-2 to TRBJ2-3, with 10 bases identical to TRBD2. Per germline, CDR1 SGHAT and CDR2 FQNNGV. With V trimmed by 5 bases and J by 4 bases, 9 bases remained unmatched. The CDR3 spans 16 residues. DNA of the CDR3: TGTGCCAGCAGCCCTCTAGCGGGAGATGCCGCAGATACGCAGTATTTT. It encodes CASSPLAGDAADTQYF.

The V and J genes are TRBV5-4 and TRBJ1-2, with D maybe TRBD1 (6 bases). V dropped 0 bases and J dropped 8 bases, with 11 bases sitting between them. Germline V gene sequence: CDR1 SGHNT, CDR2 YYREEE (reference sequence). CDR3 length equals 13 residues. Here the CDR3 reads CASSLDRASGYTF. DNA for the CDR3: TGTGCCAGCAGCTTGGACAGGGCCAGCGGCTACACCTTC.

This clone showed up many times. The J gene is TRBJ2-3, the V gene TRBV6-4, with D possibly TRBD2 on 6 matching bases. Trimming took 4 bases from V and 2 from J, leaving 13 bases between them. Germline V gene data show CDR1 as MRHNA and CDR2 as SNTAGT. This CDR3 has 15 amino acids. CDR3 DNA sequence: TGTGCCAGCAGTGCCCCGGGCGGGAACACAGATACGCAGTATTTT. Protein: CASSAPGGNTDTQYF.

V and J are TRBV7-9 and TRBJ1-2; D unresolved. Trimming shortened V by 1 base and J by 7 bases, and 4 bases separated the two germline ends. Germline CDR1 is SEHNR and CDR2 is FQNEAQ (reference sequence). This CDR3 comprises 11 residues. CDR3 sequence reads: CASSLGSGYTF. The CDR3 nucleotides are TGTGCCAGCAGCTTAGGGAGTGGCTACACCTTC.

The chain carries TRBV13 and TRBJ2-1; 10 bases align to TRBD2. Per the germline V gene, CDR1 is PRHDT and CDR2 is FYEKMQ (reference sequence). The CDR3 loop spans 15 amino acids. With 5 bases clipped from V and 3 bases from J, the junction kept 4 bases outside the gene matches. The CDR3 protein is CASSLAGVGYNEQFF. The CDR3 coding sequence is TGTGCCAGCAGCCTAGCGGGAGTTGGCTACAATGAGCAGTTCTTC.

This chain uses TRBV5-6 with TRBJ2-7, with TRBD2 identical over 10 bases. J lost 2 bases, V lost 3 bases, and 11 bases had no gene match. The CDR3 consists of 17 residues. The V gene's germline CDR1 is SGHDT and CDR2 YYEEEE. DNA for the CDR3: TGTGCCAGCAGCTCACCGACCGGGACTAGCGACCCCTACGAGCAGTACGTC. It specifies CASSSPTGTSDPYEQYV.

The J gene is TRBJ2-2, the V gene TRBV9; the match to TRBD1 covers 7 bases. Germline V gene lookup returns CDR1 SGDLS and CDR2 YYNGEE. The CDR3 length is 16 residues. J was trimmed by 4 bases and V by 4 bases; bases with no gene match: 10. CDR3 nucleotides: TGTGCCAGCAGCCCTCCTGGAGCAGGGGGCACCGGGGAGCTGTTTTTT. This gives the protein CASSPPGAGGTGELFF.

This clone was detected only once. V is TRBV25-1 and J is TRBJ2-5; TRBD2 matches at 14 bases. The J call may be wrong; the DNA end is better matched by TRBJ2-7. Germline assignment: CDR1 MGHDK and CDR2 SYGVNS. The CDR3 extends over 16 amino acids. In nucleotides, the CDR3 is TGTGCCAGCAGTGAATGGGGACTAGCGGGGGACTACGAGCAGTACTTC. This gives the protein CASSEWGLAGDYEQYF.

This clone was detected ten times or more. The CDR3 DNA reads TGTGCCAGCAGCCGGACAGGGGGTCACACTGAAGCTTTCTTT. Its translation is CASSRTGGHTEAFF. The chain carries TRBV5-6 and TRBJ1-1, with 10 bases lining up with TRBD1. V dropped 4 bases and J dropped 3; count of bases not matched to a gene: 3. Germline V gene lookup returns CDR1 SGHDT and CDR2 YYEEEE. The CDR3 extends over 14 amino acids. The full variable domain, in which reference TRBV5-6 and TRBJ1-1 provide the parts outside the CDR3, is DAGVTQSPTHLIKTRGQQVTLRCSPKSGHDTVSWYQQALGQGPQFIFQYYEEEERQRGNFPDRFSGHQFPNYSSELNVNALLLGDSALYLCASSRTGGHTEAFFGQGTRLTVV.

As regards this clone: The junction departs from the called germline gene at one end, perhaps through a read error. V and J are TRBV7-9 and TRBJ1-4; TRBD1 might be the D (5 bases). The CDR3 consists of 15 residues. Per the germline V gene, CDR1 is SEHNR and CDR2 is FQNEAQ (reference sequence). The CDR3 nucleotides are TGTTCCAGCAGCCTTCAAGGACACCAAGGAGAAAAACTGTTTTTT. Protein: CSSSLQGHQGEKLFF.

This clone occurred a few times. V and J are TRBV4-1 and TRBJ1-2, with D possibly being TRBD1 (6 bases). CDR1 is MGHRA and CDR2 is YSYEKL in the germline V gene. CDR3 size: 15 residues. The V and J ends lost 4 bases and 1 base respectively, with 13 bases between them. CDR3 amino acids: CASSPRDTYNYGYTF. CDR3 in DNA: TGCGCCAGCAGCCCCCGGGACACCTATAACTATGGCTACACCTTC.

V is TRBV19 and J is TRBJ2-7; possibly TRBD2 for D (5 bases). In germline, CDR1 is LNHDA, CDR2 SQIVND (reference sequence). The CDR3 is made up of 12 amino acids. V was shortened by 6 bases and J by 3 bases, with 9 bases between the two germline ends. The CDR3 coding sequence is TGTGCCAGTAGCCCCGGGATCTACGAGCAGTACTTC. This sequence encodes CASSPGIYEQYF.

In regard to this clone: An end of the junction differs from the germline gene, which may be a read error. This rearrangement joins TRBV7-9 to TRBJ1-1; D perhaps matches TRBD1 (5 bases). The CDR3 runs 13 residues. Germline V CDR1 and CDR2: SEHNR, FQNEAQ (reference sequence). The chain's CDR3 is CSSSQGWGTEAFF. The CDR3, as DNA: TGTTCCAGCAGCCAGGGTTGGGGCACTGAAGCTTTCTTT.

The rearrangement uses TRBV7-2 and TRBJ2-1; D is undetermined. V shed 2 bases and J shed 10 bases, with 15 bases lying between them. The germline V gene encodes CDR1 SGHTA and CDR2 FQGNSA. This CDR3 spans 14 amino acids. CDR3 loop: CASSLTPTSGEQFF. The CDR3, as DNA: TGTGCCAGCAGCTTAACCCCGACTTCTGGGGAGCAGTTCTTC.

This clone was seen only a few times. This chain uses TRBV10-1 with TRBJ1-5; a possible D gene is TRBD1 (5 bases). The germline gives CDR1 WNHNN, CDR2 SYGVQD (reference sequence). CDR3 length equals 12 residues. V was cut by 6 bases and J by 6 bases, with 9 bases left in between. As DNA, the CDR3 is TGCGCCAGCAGCCCGACAGCTCAGCCCCAGCATTTT. This gives the protein CASSPTAQPQHF.

The gene calls are TRBV5-4 and TRBJ2-1; 9 bases align to TRBD1. Germline assignment: CDR1 SGHNT and CDR2 YYREEE (reference sequence). V gave up 4 bases and J gave up 5 bases; unmatched junction bases: 7. This CDR3 comprises 15 residues. The CDR3 spells CASSAPGQGNNEQFF. The CDR3 DNA reads as TGTGCCAGCAGCGCGCCGGGACAGGGAAACAATGAGCAGTTCTTC.

The chain joins TRBV2 to TRBJ1-5; maybe TRBD1 (6 bases). Germline V gene sequence: CDR1 SNHLY, CDR2 FYNNEI. The germline V and J ends were trimmed by 8 bases and 4 bases, with 24 bases remaining between them. This CDR3 is 17 amino acids long. In nucleotides, the CDR3 is TGTGCCAGCCACGGACACAGGGCGGTAGAGTTAAATCAGCCCCAGCATTTT. Its translation is CASHGHRAVELNQPQHF.

This chain joins TRBV7-9 and TRBJ2-1, with 12 bases that match TRBD2. The J segment lost 6 bases and the V segment lost 6 bases, leaving 9 bases of the junction unmatched. Germline CDR1 is SEHNR and CDR2 is FQNEAQ (reference sequence). The length of the CDR3 is 16 residues. CDR3 protein: CASSLTPSGRANEQFF. CDR3 in DNA: TGTGCCAGCAGTTTAACCCCTAGCGGGAGGGCCAATGAGCAGTTCTTC.

This rearrangement joins TRBV6-4 to TRBJ2-1; 14 nucleotides match TRBD2. Germline CDR1 is MRHNA and CDR2 is SNTAGT. This CDR3 contains 18 residues. V lost 8 bases, J lost 1 base, and 10 bases stayed unmatched. The chain's CDR3 is CASHPGLAGASSYNEQFF. CDR3 in DNA: TGTGCCAGCCACCCGGGACTAGCGGGAGCTTCGTCCTACAATGAGCAGTTCTTC.

In DNA, the CDR3 is TGTGCAAGTCGCTCCACTAGCGGGAGCTCCTACGAGCAGTACGTC. It is translated as CASRSTSGSSYEQYV. The rearrangement uses TRBV12-2 and TRBJ2-7; TRBD2, the table's D call, lacks a check against the DNA. TRBV12-2 is termed a pseudogene. The CDR3 covers 15 residues.

This chain joins TRBV6-5 and TRBJ2-1, with D perhaps TRBD1 (5 bases). The length of the CDR3 is 13 residues. Germline V gene lookup returns CDR1 MNHEY and CDR2 SVGAGI. Deletions cut 0 bases from V and 12 bases from J, with 12 bases between. Here the CDR3 DNA reads TGTGCCAGCAGTTACTCAAGACAGTATGGGCAGTTCTTC. Translating it yields CASSYSRQYGQFF.

The chain employs TRBV4-1 and TRBJ2-4; 13 bases are shared with TRBD2. The CDR3 is made up of 18 amino acids. After removal of 0 bases from V and 16 bases from J, the junction contained 18 bases not matched to a gene. Germline V gene sequence: CDR1 MGHRA, CDR2 YSYEKL. CDR3 in amino acids: CASSQEANRGGTSGKGYF. The DNA of the CDR3 is TGCGCCAGCAGCCAAGAGGCTAATCGGGGAGGGACTAGCGGGAAAGGCTACTTC.

The genes are TRBV6-6 and TRBJ2-2, with a tentative D call TRBD1 (6 bases). V was clipped by 0 bases and J by 4 bases, with 12 bases between them. The CDR3 has 16 residues. The germline V gene has CDR1 MNHNY and CDR2 SVGAGI (reference sequence). CDR3 nucleotide sequence: TGTGCCAGCAGTTACTCTAGGGACACAGGCACCGGGGAGCTGTTTTTT. Translation: CASSYSRDTGTGELFF.

V usage is TRBV2 and J usage is TRBJ2-7; 8 bases match TRBD1. CDR1 is SNHLY, CDR2 FYNNEI, per germline. The CDR3 runs 12 residues. After removal of 8 bases from V and 7 bases from J, the junction contained 7 bases not matched to a gene. In DNA form, the CDR3 reads TGTGCCAGCCAGGGGGCCCCAAGGGAGCAGTACTTC. This codes for CASQGAPREQYF. Full variable domain (rest looked up from reference TRBV2 and TRBJ2-7): EPEVTQTPSHQVTQMGQEVILRCVPISNHLYFYWYRQILGQKVEFLVSFYNNEISEKSEIFDDQFSVERPDGSNFTLKIRSTKLEDSAMYFCASQGAPREQYFGPGTRLTVT.

The chain combines TRBV5-4 with TRBJ1-2; 7 nucleotides align to TRBD1. CDR1 and CDR2 from the germline V gene are SGHNT and YYREEE (reference sequence). This CDR3 comprises 15 residues. Trimming took 3 bases from V and 7 from J; bases not matched to a gene: 12. This CDR3 reads CASSSEVRDSGGYTF. Written as DNA, the CDR3 is TGTGCCAGCAGCTCGGAAGTCCGGGACAGCGGTGGCTACACCTTC. Using reference TRBV5-4 and TRBJ1-2 for the parts outside the CDR3, the full variable domain is ETGVTQSPTHLIKTRGQQVTLRCSSQSGHNTVSWYQQALGQGPQFIFQYYREEENGRGNFPPRFSGLQFPNYSSELNVNALELDDSALYLCASSSEVRDSGGYTFGSGTRLTVV.